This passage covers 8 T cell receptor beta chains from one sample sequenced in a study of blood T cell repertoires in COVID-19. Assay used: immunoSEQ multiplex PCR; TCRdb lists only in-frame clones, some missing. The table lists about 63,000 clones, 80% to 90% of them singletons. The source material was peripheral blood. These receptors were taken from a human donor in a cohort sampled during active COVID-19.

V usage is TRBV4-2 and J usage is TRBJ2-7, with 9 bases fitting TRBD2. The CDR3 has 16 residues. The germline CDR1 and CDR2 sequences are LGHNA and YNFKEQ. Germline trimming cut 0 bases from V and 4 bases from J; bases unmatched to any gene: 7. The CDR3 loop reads CASSQEGSGGWYEQYF. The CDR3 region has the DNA TGTGCCAGCAGCCAAGAGGGGAGCGGGGGGTGGTACGAGCAGTACTTC.

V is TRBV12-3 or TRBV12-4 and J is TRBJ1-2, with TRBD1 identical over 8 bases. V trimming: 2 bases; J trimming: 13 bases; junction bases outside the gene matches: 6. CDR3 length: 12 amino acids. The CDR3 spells CASSLSADRVTF. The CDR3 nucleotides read TGTGCCAGCAGTTTATCTGCGGACAGGGTCACCTTC.

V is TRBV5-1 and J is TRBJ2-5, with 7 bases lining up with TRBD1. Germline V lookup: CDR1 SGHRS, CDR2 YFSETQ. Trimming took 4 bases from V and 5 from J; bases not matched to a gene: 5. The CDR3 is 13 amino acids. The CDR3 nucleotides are TGCGCCAGCAGCGGCGACAGGGCCGAGACCCAGTACTTC. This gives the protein CASSGDRAETQYF.

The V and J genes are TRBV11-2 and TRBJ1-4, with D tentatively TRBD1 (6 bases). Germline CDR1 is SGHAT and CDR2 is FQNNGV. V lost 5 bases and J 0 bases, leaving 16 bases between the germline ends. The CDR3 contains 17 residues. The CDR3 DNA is TGTGCCAGCAGCGCCACCGGGACAAATCCAACTAATGAAAAACTGTTTTTT. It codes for CASSATGTNPTNEKLFF.

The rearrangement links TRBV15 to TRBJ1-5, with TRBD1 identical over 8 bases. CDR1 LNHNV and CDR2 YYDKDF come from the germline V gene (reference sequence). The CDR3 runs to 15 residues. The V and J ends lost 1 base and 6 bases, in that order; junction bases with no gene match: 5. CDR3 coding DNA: TGTGCCACCAGCAGAGGTCAGGGGGCAACTCAGCCCCAGCATTTT. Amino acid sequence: CATSRGQGATQPQHF.

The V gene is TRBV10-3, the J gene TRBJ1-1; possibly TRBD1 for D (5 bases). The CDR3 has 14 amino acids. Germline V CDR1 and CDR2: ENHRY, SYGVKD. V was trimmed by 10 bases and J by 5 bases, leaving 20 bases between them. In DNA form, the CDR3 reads TGTGCCACGTCCCGGGGGGGAGGAGTGACTGAAGCTTTCTTT. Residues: CATSRGGGVTEAFF.

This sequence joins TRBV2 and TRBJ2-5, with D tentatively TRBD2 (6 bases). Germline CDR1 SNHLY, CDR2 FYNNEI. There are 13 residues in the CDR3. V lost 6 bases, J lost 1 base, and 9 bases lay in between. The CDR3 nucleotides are TGTGCCAGCAGAAGCGGGTTCCAAGAGACCCAGTACTTC. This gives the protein CASRSGFQETQYF.

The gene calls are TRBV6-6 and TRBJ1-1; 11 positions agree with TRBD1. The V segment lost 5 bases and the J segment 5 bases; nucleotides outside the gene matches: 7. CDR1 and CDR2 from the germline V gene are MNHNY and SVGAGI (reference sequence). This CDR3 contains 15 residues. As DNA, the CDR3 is TGTGCCAGCAGTAACGGACAGGGGGCGAGGACTGAAGCTTTCTTT. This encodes CASSNGQGARTEAFF.